Below, 25 T cell receptor beta chains from the same sample are listed, as sequenced in a study of OX40 agonist ivuxolimab in advanced cancers. Method: immunoSEQ multiplex PCR; TCRdb's copy keeps in-frame clones and lacks some. The sample includes approximately 22,000 clones, more than 85% of them seen just once. The sequencing used CD4+ or CD8+ T cells sorted from blood, collected in a trial of the OX40 agonist ivuxolimab. The origin of the receptors is an adult with an advanced solid tumor such as melanoma, head and neck, liver or kidney cancer.

The chain is built from TRBV7-9 and TRBJ1-3; TRBD1 matches 8 bases. The CDR3 is 15 amino acids. V was clipped by 4 bases and J by 4 bases; unmatched bases: 6. Looked up from germline, CDR1 is SEHNR and CDR2 is FQNEAQ (reference sequence). This CDR3 reads CASSYPTGAGNTIYF. CDR3 DNA: TGTGCCAGCAGCTACCCGACAGGGGCCGGAAACACCATATATTTT. Full variable domain (missing parts from reference TRBV7-9 and TRBJ1-3): DTGVSQNPRHKITKRGQNVTFRCDPISEHNRLYWYRQTLGQGPEFLTYFQNEAQLEKSRLLSDRFSAERPKGSFSTLEIQRTEQGDSAMYLCASSYPTGAGNTIYFGEGSWLTVV.

V gene TRBV9 combines with J gene TRBJ1-4, with TRBD1 matching 7 bases. V gave up 3 bases and J gave up 12 bases; unmatched junction bases: 5. This CDR3 is built from 12 residues. The germline V gene has CDR1 SGDLS and CDR2 YYNGEE. This CDR3 is CASSGKTGELFF. The CDR3 DNA reads TGTGCCAGCAGCGGGAAAACAGGGGAACTGTTTTTT. The complete variable domain, with remaining parts taken from reference TRBV9 and TRBJ1-4, reads DSGVTQTPKHLITATGQRVTLRCSPRSGDLSVYWYQQSLDQGLQFLIQYYNGEERAKGNILERFSAQQFPDLHSELNLSSLELGDSALYFCASSGKTGELFFGSGTQLSVL.

Here the CDR3 reads CASSYRDTYPDTQYF. In nucleotides, the CDR3 is TGTGCCAGCAGTTACCGGGACACTTACCCAGATACGCAGTATTTT. The gene calls are TRBV6-5 and TRBJ2-3; tentatively, D is TRBD1 (6 bases). The CDR3 is 15 residues long. V shed 2 bases and J shed 4 bases, with 13 bases lying between them. Germline V gene lookup returns CDR1 MNHEY and CDR2 SVGAGI.

V and J are TRBV27 and TRBJ2-3; a possible D gene is TRBD1 (5 bases). Looked up from germline, CDR1 is MNHEY and CDR2 is SMNVEV (reference sequence). V lost 5 bases and J lost 1, with 13 bases in between. The CDR3 loop spans 15 amino acids. Here the CDR3 reads CASSIDSEGTDTQYF. CDR3 in DNA: TGTGCCAGCAGTATTGACAGCGAGGGCACAGATACGCAGTATTTT.

The chain is built from TRBV6-6 and TRBJ1-5; a weak D match, TRBD1 (6 bases). Trimming shortened V by 0 bases and J by 5 bases, and 8 bases separated the two germline ends. Germline values: CDR1 MNHNY, CDR2 SVGAGI (reference sequence). CDR3 length equals 14 residues. The CDR3 loop is CASSYSGGHQPQHF. CDR3 DNA: TGTGCCAGCAGTTACTCAGGGGGGCATCAGCCCCAGCATTTT.

The rearrangement uses TRBV7-9 and TRBJ2-2; no definite D call. This CDR3 is 12 amino acids long. Deletions cut 5 bases from V and 5 bases from J, with 6 bases between. CDR1 is SEHNR, CDR2 FQNEAQ, per germline (reference sequence). CDR3 in DNA: TGTGCCAGCAGCCTACGGACCGGGGAGCTGTTTTTT. This gives the protein CASSLRTGELFF.

As regards this clone: The junction differs from germline at one of its ends, possibly a read error. The rearrangement uses TRBV19 and TRBJ2-6, with D perhaps TRBD2 (5 bases). CDR3 size: 14 residues. Per the germline V gene, CDR1 is LNHDA and CDR2 is SQIVND (reference sequence). CDR3: CASSMDSEANVLTF. Written as DNA, the CDR3 is TGTGCCAGTAGCATGGACTCTGAGGCCAACGTCCTGACTTTC.

This clone was counted between two and nine times. V gene TRBV27 combines with J gene TRBJ2-7, with a tentative D call TRBD2 (6 bases). The CDR3 contains 17 residues. Per the germline V gene, CDR1 is MNHEY and CDR2 is SMNVEV (reference sequence). The V end was cut by 2 bases, the J end by 2 bases, with 19 bases between. The CDR3 bases are TGTGCCAGCAGTTTACTTCATACAGGTGGAGGGGCCTACGAGCAGTACTTC. Translation gives CASSLLHTGGGAYEQYF.

J is TRBJ1-2 and V is TRBV6-5; no firm D call. The CDR3 covers 13 residues. The V end lost 5 bases, the J end lost 9 bases, and 16 bases lay between the germline ends. CDR1 MNHEY and CDR2 SVGAGI come from the germline V gene. In DNA, the CDR3 is TGTGCCAGCAGTGCAATCAAGATAGTTAGCTACACCTTC. The encoded protein is CASSAIKIVSYTF.

Only one count was recorded for this clone. The rearrangement uses TRBV6-5 and TRBJ1-2, with D maybe TRBD1 (6 bases). Germline CDR1 and CDR2: MNHEY and SVGAGI. The CDR3 is 14 residues long. V was cut by 0 bases and J by 8 bases, with 13 bases left in between. CDR3: CASSYSRAGEGYTF. The CDR3 DNA reads TGTGCCAGCAGTTACTCAAGGGCAGGGGAAGGCTACACCTTC.

V and J are TRBV29-1 and TRBJ1-2; D is possibly TRBD1 (6 bases). This CDR3 contains 12 residues. The ends were cut back, 4 bases at V and 5 bases at J, with 11 bases in the middle. Germline CDR1 SQVTM, CDR2 ANQGSEA. The CDR3 is CSVVPGEYGYTF. The CDR3 region has the DNA TGCAGCGTTGTGCCAGGGGAGTATGGCTACACCTTC.

A single count supports this clone. Its ends do not fully match the called genes, so a read error is possible. The same CDR3 can be traced to other DNA sequences in this sample. The V and J genes are TRBV13 and TRBJ2-3, with D perhaps matching TRBD1 or TRBD2 (5 bases each). CDR3 size: 18 residues. Per germline, CDR1 PRHDT and CDR2 FYEKMQ (reference sequence). The CDR3 coding sequence is TGTGCCAGCAGCCTAGGGTCGGGGACGAAATATAGCACAGATACACAGTATTTT. Its protein is CASSLGSGTKYSTDTQYF.

This chain connects TRBV9 to TRBJ1-1; 7 nucleotides align to TRBD1. This CDR3 is built from 15 residues. Unmatched junction bases numbered 12, after V lost 4 bases and J lost 6 bases. Germline values: CDR1 SGDLS, CDR2 YYNGEE. CDR3 region: CASSSRQGPRSEAFF. The CDR3 DNA reads as TGTGCCAGCAGCTCCCGACAGGGTCCTCGATCTGAAGCTTTCTTT.

This chain joins TRBV19 and TRBJ1-1; D not resolved. The V end was cut by 5 bases, the J end by 0 bases, with 7 bases between. The CDR3 totals 13 residues. The V gene's germline CDR1 is LNHDA and CDR2 SQIVND (reference sequence). In DNA, the CDR3 is TGTGCCAGTAGTGTAAAGATGAACACTGAAGCTTTCTTT. Protein: CASSVKMNTEAFF.

This clone was counted once. The chain joins TRBV7-9 to TRBJ2-5; TRBD1 matches at 10 bases. With 7 bases clipped from V and 4 bases from J, the junction kept 3 bases outside the gene matches. The CDR3 loop spans 13 amino acids. Per germline, CDR1 SEHNR and CDR2 FQNEAQ (reference sequence). Written as DNA, the CDR3 is TGTGCCAGCAAGTGGGACAGGGGAGAGACCCAGTACTTC. Translating gives CASKWDRGETQYF.

The V and J genes are TRBV10-3 and TRBJ1-1; TRBD1 aligns across 7 bases. The V segment lost 4 bases and the J segment 2 bases; nucleotides outside the gene matches: 4. CDR3 length: 14 residues. Germline V lookup: CDR1 ENHRY, CDR2 SYGVKD. The CDR3, as DNA: TGTGCCATCAGTGCCGGACAGGTTAACACTGAAGCTTTCTTT. Amino acid sequence: CAISAGQVNTEAFF.

J is TRBJ2-1 and V is TRBV7-8; D may match TRBD1 or TRBD2 (6 bases each). Germline V gene data show CDR1 as SGHVS and CDR2 as FQNEAQ. CDR3 length: 18 residues. Deletions cut 1 base from V and 2 bases from J, with 18 bases between. CDR3 region: CASSLGFGGPYPYNEQFF. For the CDR3, the DNA is TGTGCCAGCAGCTTAGGATTCGGGGGCCCTTACCCCTACAATGAGCAGTTCTTC.

The chain couples TRBV5-4 to TRBJ2-7; 7 bases are a match to TRBD2. Looked up from germline, CDR1 is SGHNT and CDR2 is YYREEE (reference sequence). The CDR3 has 17 residues. The trim removed 1 base at V and 2 bases at J, leaving 12 bases unmatched. This chain's CDR3 is CASSLWGGGRTAYEQYF. The CDR3 region has the DNA TGTGCCAGCAGCTTGTGGGGCGGGGGACGGACCGCCTACGAGCAGTACTTC. The variable domain in full, completed from reference TRBV5-4 and TRBJ2-7, reads ETGVTQSPTHLIKTRGQQVTLRCSSQSGHNTVSWYQQALGQGPQFIFQYYREEENGRGNFPPRFSGLQFPNYSSELNVNALELDDSALYLCASSLWGGGRTAYEQYFGPGTRLTVT.

This CDR3 reads CASSDGGGFGQETQYF. CDR3 coding DNA: TGTGCCAGCAGCGATGGGGGAGGGTTTGGCCAAGAGACCCAGTACTTC. V gene TRBV9 combines with J gene TRBJ2-5; 7 nucleotides match TRBD2. CDR3 size: 16 residues. Germline V gene data show CDR1 as SGDLS and CDR2 as YYNGEE. V trimming: 3 bases; J trimming: 1 base; junction bases outside the gene matches: 9.

By share, this clone ranks as medium-sized. The gene calls are TRBV4-3 and TRBJ2-2; D gene unclear. In germline, CDR1 is LGHNA, CDR2 YSLEER. The ends were cut back, 3 bases at V and 2 bases at J, with 7 bases in the middle. The CDR3 runs to 14 residues. Here the CDR3 reads CASSQGLNTGELFF. The CDR3, as DNA: TGCGCCAGCAGCCAGGGTCTTAACACCGGGGAGCTGTTTTTT.

The chain joins TRBV15 to TRBJ2-1, with a tentative D call TRBD1 (5 bases). Germline V lookup: CDR1 LNHNV, CDR2 YYDKDF (reference sequence). The CDR3 length is 13 residues. The ends were cut back, 3 bases at V and 5 bases at J, with 8 bases in the middle. The CDR3 DNA sequence: TGTGCCACCAGCAGGACAGTTCACAATGAGCAGTTCTTC. This codes for CATSRTVHNEQFF.

V is TRBV14 and J is TRBJ2-7, with D maybe TRBD2 (7 bases). Trimming left V 1 base short and J 4 bases short, with 14 bases between. CDR3 length: 15 amino acids. The germline V gene has CDR1 SGHDN and CDR2 FVKESK. For the CDR3, the DNA is TGTGCCAGCAGCCAAGTCGGGGGGCTTGGGTACGAGCAGTACTTC. Translated: CASSQVGGLGYEQYF. Full variable domain (rest looked up from reference TRBV14 and TRBJ2-7): EAGVTQFPSHSVIEKGQTVTLRCDPISGHDNLYWYRRVMGKEIKFLLHFVKESKQDESGMPNNRFLAERTGGTYSTLKVQPAELEDSGVYFCASSQVGGLGYEQYFGPGTRLTVT.

As DNA, the CDR3 is TGCAGCGTTGCGGACAGGGATAACACCGGGGAGCTGTTTTTT. This encodes CSVADRDNTGELFF. The V call is TRBV29-1, the J call TRBJ2-2; 8 bases match TRBD1. The junction had 3 bases not matched to a gene; V was cut back by 4 bases and J by 2 bases. Germline V gene sequence: CDR1 SQVTM, CDR2 ANQGSEA. This CDR3 is 14 amino acids long.

This clone was seen just once. The CDR3 nucleotides read TGTGCCAGCAGTTCCTCAACTAGCGGACTAAGGTACGAGCAGTACTTC. As protein: CASSSSTSGLRYEQYF. The chain is built from TRBV28 and TRBJ2-7; 8 nucleotides match TRBD2. V dropped 4 bases and J dropped 4; count of bases not matched to a gene: 12. Germline V gene data show CDR1 as MDHEN and CDR2 as SYDVKM. This CDR3 is built from 16 residues.

This clone was counted only a few times. The chain employs TRBV6-1 and TRBJ2-3; 13 bases match TRBD2. The CDR3 has 15 residues. V lost 2 bases to trimming and J lost 4 bases; unmatched junction nucleotides: 0. In germline, CDR1 is MNHNS, CDR2 SASEGT. CDR3 sequence reads: CASSETSGGADTQYF. CDR3 nucleotides: TGTGCCAGCAGTGAAACTAGCGGGGGGGCAGATACGCAGTATTTT.